This T cell receptor (beta chain) was sequenced for a study of T-cell reconstitution after alpha-beta-depleted transplantation in children (dated by TCRdb to the mid-2010s). With regard to the full study: The study quantitatively tracked T-cell immune reconstitution after TCRalphabeta/CD19-depleted allogeneic hematopoietic cell transplantation in children using TCR repertoire profiling.

V was cut back by 4 bases and J by 4 bases, leaving a gap of 10 bases between them. CDR1 and CDR2 are read off the germline V gene (reference sequence) as DFQATT and SNEGSKA. The CDR3 covers 12 residues, taking in both the cysteine and the phenylalanine. The read is trimmed to its CDR3 DNA, 36 bases read in frame from base 1. In the case of this clonotype: Which antigen it targets is not known. Base qualities are not recorded, but no much larger clone differs from it by a single base.

To prepare the library, PCR was applied. The run used an Illumina HiSeq 2500. Molecular barcoding was employed in the preparation of TCR libraries, with unique molecular identifiers being used to normalize TCRbeta repertoire quantification. TCRdb reran the public reads through fastp at Q25 and MiXCR, keeping productive beta chains. Identical CDR3 proteins give one entry, which carries the most common genes and DNA. The sample data list about 350,000 distinct CDR3 sequences, and approximately 12% of these were observed just once. Around 4.1% of the sample goes to the ten largest clones. Specimen: PBMCs, collected from the stem cell graft. The clonotype was recovered from a human donor who donated a stem cell graft to a child with Fanconi anemia. The receptor chain draws on TRBV20-1 and TRBJ1-1, and TRBD1 may be the D gene, going by 5 matching bases. The CDR3 region: CSAIRVGTEAFF. The DNA sequence follows: TGCAGTGCTATCAGGGTTGGCACTGAAGCTTTCTTT.